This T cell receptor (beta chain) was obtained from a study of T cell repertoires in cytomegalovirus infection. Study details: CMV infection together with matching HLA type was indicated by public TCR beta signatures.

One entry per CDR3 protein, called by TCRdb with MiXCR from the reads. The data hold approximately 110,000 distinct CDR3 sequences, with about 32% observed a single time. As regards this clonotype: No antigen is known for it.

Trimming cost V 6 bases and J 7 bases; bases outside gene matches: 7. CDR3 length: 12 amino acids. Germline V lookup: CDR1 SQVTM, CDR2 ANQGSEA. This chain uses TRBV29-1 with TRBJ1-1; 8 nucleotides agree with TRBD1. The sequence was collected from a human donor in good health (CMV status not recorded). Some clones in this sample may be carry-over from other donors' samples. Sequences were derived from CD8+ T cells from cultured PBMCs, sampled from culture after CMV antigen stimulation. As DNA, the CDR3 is TGCAGCGTGTCGGACAGGGAGGGTGAAGCTTTCTTT. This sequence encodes CSVSDREGEAFF.